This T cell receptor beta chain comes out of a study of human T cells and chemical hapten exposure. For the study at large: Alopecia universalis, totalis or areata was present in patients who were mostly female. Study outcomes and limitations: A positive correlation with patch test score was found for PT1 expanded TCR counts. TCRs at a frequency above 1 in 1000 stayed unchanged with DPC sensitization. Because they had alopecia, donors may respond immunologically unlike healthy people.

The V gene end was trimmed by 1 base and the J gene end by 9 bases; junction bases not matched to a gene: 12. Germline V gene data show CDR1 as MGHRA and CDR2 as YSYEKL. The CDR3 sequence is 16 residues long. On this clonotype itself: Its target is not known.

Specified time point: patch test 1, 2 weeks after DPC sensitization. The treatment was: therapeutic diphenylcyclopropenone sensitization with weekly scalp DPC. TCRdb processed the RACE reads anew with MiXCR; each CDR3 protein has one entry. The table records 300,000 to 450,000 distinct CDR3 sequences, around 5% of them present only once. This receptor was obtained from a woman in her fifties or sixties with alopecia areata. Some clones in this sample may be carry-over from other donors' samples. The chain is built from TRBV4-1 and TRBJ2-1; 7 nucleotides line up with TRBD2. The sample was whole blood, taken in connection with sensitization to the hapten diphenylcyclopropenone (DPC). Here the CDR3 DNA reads TGCGCCAGCAGCCAAGTCCCTGGACTAGTCGGGTCTGAGCAGTTCTTC. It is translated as CASSQVPGLVGSEQFF.